The 10 T cell receptor beta chains below all came from one sample that was sequenced in a study of a mutant IDH1 vaccine in newly diagnosed glioma (dated by TCRdb to the early 2020s). What this sample's time point label stands for: week 23, last vaccination. A 20-mer mutant IDH1 peptide at 300 micrograms in Montanide made up each vaccine dose, which was injected subcutaneously together with topical imiquimod. The antigens these receptors bind are not known. Library preparation was by the immunoSEQ multiplex PCR assay. TCRdb limited this immuneACCESS table to in-frame rearrangements with V and J called. A share of clones is missing; checked studies link under half to unresolved V genes, and the rest is unexplained. The sample yields about 38,000 clones; roughly four fifths were counted once. The ten most abundant clones make up 5% to 6% of the sample. The source was PBMCs, collected from a glioma patient whose treatment included an IDH1 peptide vaccine. The receptors shown here come from a man aged 40-55 years with glioma.

This clone was recorded a few times. The chain recombines TRBV10-3 with TRBJ2-7; D is perhaps TRBD1 (5 bases). V was cut by 2 bases and J by 5 bases, with 16 bases left in between. The CDR3 is 15 amino acids. Germline V gene sequence: CDR1 ENHRY, CDR2 SYGVKD. CDR3 DNA: TGTGCCATCAGTGAGCTCAGGACGATAGGGGACGAGCAGTACTTC. Translated, it gives CAISELRTIGDEQYF.

The V gene is TRBV7-8, the J gene TRBJ2-3, with D tentatively TRBD2 (5 bases). This CDR3 has 15 residues. Trimming stripped 5 bases from V and 0 bases from J, with 12 bases between. CDR1 is SGHVS, CDR2 FQNEAQ, per germline. The CDR3 here is CASSPGGLSTDTQYF. The CDR3 DNA sequence: TGTGCCAGCAGCCCTGGAGGCCTGAGCACAGATACGCAGTATTTT. Filled out from reference TRBV7-8 and TRBJ2-3, the complete variable domain reads GAGVSQSPRYKVAKRGQDVALRCDPISGHVSLFWYQQALGQGPEFLTYFQNEAQLDKSGLPSDRFFAERPEGSVSTLKIQRTQQEDSAVYLCASSPGGLSTDTQYFGPGTRLTVL.

The chain joins TRBV6-4 to TRBJ2-1, with D possibly matching TRBD2 (5 bases). This CDR3 spans 13 amino acids. Germline V gives CDR1 MRHNA, CDR2 SNTAGT. Trimming removed 6 bases from V and 9 bases from J, with 15 bases in between. The chain's CDR3 is CASSKDSPGEQFF. The CDR3 DNA sequence: TGTGCCAGCAGCAAGGACTCGCCGGGTGAGCAGTTCTTC.

The chain employs TRBV5-1 and TRBJ1-6; 9 nucleotides line up with TRBD1. CDR1 and CDR2 (germline): SGHRS, YFSETQ. The CDR3 has 15 amino acids. Trimming at V came to 3 bases and at J to 7 bases, leaving 5 bases not matched to a gene. CDR3 coding DNA: TGCGCCAGCAGCTCTTCCGGGACAGGGAATTCACCCCTCCACTTT. Translated, it gives CASSSSGTGNSPLHF.

This sequence joins TRBV7-9 and TRBJ1-6; unclear D gene. Germline V gene lookup returns CDR1 SEHNR and CDR2 FQNEAQ (reference sequence). The CDR3 consists of 14 residues. Trimming stripped 4 bases from V and 10 bases from J, with 14 bases between. CDR3 loop: CASSSPPGNSPLHF. The DNA for the CDR3 is TGTGCCAGCAGCTCCCCTCCCGGAAACTCACCCCTCCACTTT. The whole variable domain, remainder taken from reference TRBV7-9 and TRBJ1-6, is DTGVSQNPRHKITKRGQNVTFRCDPISEHNRLYWYRQTLGQGPEFLTYFQNEAQLEKSRLLSDRFSAERPKGSFSTLEIQRTEQGDSAMYLCASSSPPGNSPLHFGNGTRLTVT.

This chain connects TRBV5-1 to TRBJ2-7; 12 nucleotides match TRBD1. The V segment lost 0 bases and the J segment 6 bases; nucleotides outside the gene matches: 4. Per germline, CDR1 SGHRS and CDR2 YFSETQ. The CDR3 extends over 15 amino acids. The CDR3, as DNA: TGCGCCAGCAGCTTGGGTGGGACAGGGGGCTCCGAGCAGTACTTC. Amino acids: CASSLGGTGGSEQYF.

This clone showed up just once. The rearrangement links TRBV30 to TRBJ2-7; D may be TRBD2 (6 bases). V was cut by 2 bases and J by 3 bases, with 11 bases left in between. CDR3 length: 13 amino acids. CDR1 and CDR2 (germline): GTSNPN, SVGIG (reference sequence). The CDR3 loop is CAWSTGSVYEQYF. For the CDR3, the DNA is TGTGCCTGGAGTACCGGGAGTGTCTACGAGCAGTACTTC.

The genes are TRBV15 and TRBJ2-5; D is uncertain. The CDR3 totals 13 residues. CDR1 and CDR2 (germline): LNHNV, YYDKDF (reference sequence). Between the trimmed V and J ends, which lost 3 bases and 0 bases, there was a span of 5 bases. The CDR3 nucleotides are TGTGCCACCAGCAGCTGGGACCAAGAGACCCAGTACTTC. Protein sequence: CATSSWDQETQYF.

This chain links TRBV6-6 with TRBJ2-1, with 7 positions matching TRBD2. Trimming took 2 bases from V and 4 from J; bases not matched to a gene: 2. There are 14 residues in the CDR3. The germline gives CDR1 MNHNY, CDR2 SVGAGI (reference sequence). This chain's CDR3 is CASSYGDYYNEQFF. The DNA of the CDR3 is TGTGCCAGCAGTTACGGGGACTATTACAATGAGCAGTTCTTC.

This chain joins TRBV18 and TRBJ1-6, with 7 bases aligning to TRBD1. V lost 8 bases, J lost 7 bases, and 2 bases stayed unmatched. Germline-derived CDR1 and CDR2 are KGHSH and LQKENI. The CDR3 consists of 12 residues. Here the CDR3 reads CASRGLNSPLHF. The CDR3 bases are TGTGCCAGCAGGGGGCTGAATTCACCCCTCCACTTT.